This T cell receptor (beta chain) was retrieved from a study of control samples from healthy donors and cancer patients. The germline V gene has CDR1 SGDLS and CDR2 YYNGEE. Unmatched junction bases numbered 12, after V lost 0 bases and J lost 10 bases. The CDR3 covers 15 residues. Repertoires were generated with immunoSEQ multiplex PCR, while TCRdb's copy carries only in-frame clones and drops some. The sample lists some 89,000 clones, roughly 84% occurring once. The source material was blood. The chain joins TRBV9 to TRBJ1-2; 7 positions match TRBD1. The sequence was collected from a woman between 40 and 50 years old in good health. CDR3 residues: CASSVEGGPYMDYTF. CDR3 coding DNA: TGTGCCAGCAGCGTAGAAGGGGGCCCATATATGGACTACACCTTC.